The TCR beta chain under discussion was sequenced for a study of beta chain features in type 1 diabetes. Overall study results and limits: Patients and controls would be equally affected if PCR favored shorter templates.

Averaging approximately 0.11 L, one heparinised blood draw came from each individual donor. This clone was seen only a few times. The target antigen is unknown. Per germline, CDR1 GTSNPN and CDR2 SVGIG (reference sequence). Trimming cost V 3 bases and J 9 bases, with 12 bases left between them. The CDR3 covers 13 residues. What was sequenced were expressed TCRB transcripts, since all of the isolated RNA had been reverse transcribed. Naive, central memory and regulatory T cell samples averaged approximately 3.6 million immunoSEQ reads each. The table came from immunoSEQ multiplex PCR; TCRdb's copy has only in-frame clones and leaves some out. The repertoire holds 300,000 to 450,000 clones, around 12% seen once, with roughly 0.015% in the top ten.

This clonotype was sampled from a man aged 18-30 years in good health. The chain recombines TRBV30 with TRBJ1-6; maybe TRBD1 (5 bases). What was sequenced was naive CD4+ T cells from blood. Written as DNA, the CDR3 is TGTGCCTGGAGAGGGGAAATTGGTTCACCCCTCCACTTT. Translating it yields CAWRGEIGSPLHF.